This T cell receptor beta chain appears in the sequencing data of a study of early T cells in non-severe SARS-CoV-2 infection. Study in general: The input, bulk RNA from unsorted whole blood, was sequenced, and chains were unpaired.

Per the germline V gene, CDR1 is SGHTA and CDR2 is FQGNSA. Trimming cost V 5 bases and J 16 bases; bases outside gene matches: 8. This CDR3 has 11 amino acids. This clonotype was found a few times. Its specificity is not known. The study's findings and limits: Missing private and CD4 specificities, VDJdb matching favored anti-spike CD8 responses.

Individual cDNA molecules each received unique molecular identifiers attached to them. TCRdb used MiXCR to reprocess the 5' RACE reads, holding one entry per CDR3 protein. The repertoire has 80,000 to 95,000 distinct CDR3 sequences, approximately 14% of them found once; the top ten carry around 5.8%. This rearrangement joins TRBV7-2 to TRBJ2-1; 7 bases fit TRBD1. Sequenced sample: whole blood. The sequence was collected from an adult who was a healthcare worker with PCR-confirmed SARS-CoV-2 infection or an uninfected control (not recorded which). The CDR3 DNA is TGTGCCAGCAGCGGCGACAGGGATTTCTTCTTC. Its translation: CASSGDRDFFF.